These 7 T cell receptor beta chains share one sample of origin, sequenced in a study of T-cell reconstitution after alpha-beta-depleted transplantation in children. The TCRbeta library was prepared with unique molecular identifiers. TCRdb ran MiXCR on the PCR reads and lists one entry per CDR3 protein. Counted here are 500,000 or so distinct CDR3 sequences, 11% occurring once; the ten biggest clones make up roughly 15%. The sample was PBMCs, mostly from graft donor cells, taken 180 days after TCRalphabeta/CD19-depleted stem cell transplant. All receptors derive from a female patient aged 2 to 10 who had a stem cell transplant for aplastic anemia, so the T cells may come from the graft donor.

This CDR3 reads CASSLGLRANVLTF. The CDR3 region has the DNA TGTGCCAGCAGCTTAGGGCTCCGGGCCAACGTCCTGACTTTC. The chain has TRBV11-3 and TRBJ2-6; D remains ambiguous. V was pared by 1 base and J by 5 bases, with 6 bases between. CDR1 SGHNT and CDR2 YENEEA come from the germline V gene. The CDR3 runs 14 residues. The variable domain in full, completed from reference TRBV11-3 and TRBJ2-6, reads EAGVVQSPRYKIIEKKQPVAFWCNPISGHNTLYWYLQNLGQGPELLIRYENEEAVDDSQLPKDRFSAERLKGVDSTLKIQPAELGDSAVYLCASSLGLRANVLTFGAGSRLTVL.

This clonotype was observed many times. The CDR3 region is CASSYEGGQPQHF. The CDR3 nucleotides read TGTGCCAGCAGTTATGAAGGGGGACAGCCCCAGCATTTT. This chain links TRBV6-5 with TRBJ1-5; the D gene is possibly TRBD1 (6 bases). V was cut by 3 bases and J by 7 bases, with 10 bases left in between. The V gene's germline CDR1 is MNHEY and CDR2 SVGAGI. The CDR3 runs to 13 residues.

This clonotype was seen a few times. The rearrangement joins TRBV10-3 to TRBJ2-3, with TRBD2 matching 8 bases. J gave up 1 base and V 3 bases, and 6 bases lay outside the gene matches. This CDR3 has 16 residues. CDR1 ENHRY and CDR2 SYGVKD come from the germline V gene. This chain's CDR3 is CAISDDQLAGTDTQYF. The CDR3, as DNA: TGTGCCATCAGTGACGACCAACTAGCGGGCACAGATACGCAGTATTTT.

This clonotype was seen a handful of times. The chain carries TRBV28 and TRBJ2-5, with D perhaps TRBD2 (6 bases). CDR1 is MDHEN, CDR2 SYDVKM, per germline. Trimming removed 6 bases from V and 6 bases from J, with 23 bases in between. This CDR3 has 16 residues. The CDR3: CASRRPGTDGGKTQYF. CDR3 DNA sequence: TGTGCCAGCAGGCGTCCCGGGACTGACGGAGGGAAGACCCAGTACTTC.

The rearrangement links TRBV15 to TRBJ2-6; unclear D gene. Germline V CDR1 and CDR2: LNHNV, YYDKDF (reference sequence). The CDR3 totals 19 residues. The ends were cut back, 2 bases at V and 4 bases at J, with 21 bases in the middle. CDR3 nucleotides: TGTGCCACCAGCAGATTCCTGGGTTTAGGTGAGACGGGGGCCAACGTCCTGACTTTC. It codes for CATSRFLGLGETGANVLTF.

The rearrangement links TRBV20-1 to TRBJ2-5; 9 positions match TRBD1. This CDR3 has 16 residues. Germline V CDR1 and CDR2: DFQATT, SNEGSKA (reference sequence). Unmatched junction bases numbered 15, after V lost 6 bases and J lost 4 bases. CDR3: CSAHRLGQGGGETQYF. In nucleotides, the CDR3 is TGCAGTGCGCATAGATTGGGACAGGGTGGCGGAGAGACCCAGTACTTC.

This clonotype has more than one count but fewer than ten. V is TRBV29-1 and J is TRBJ1-1; D remains ambiguous. Trimming stripped 4 bases from V and 1 base from J, with 13 bases between. This CDR3 contains 14 residues. Per germline, CDR1 SQVTM and CDR2 ANQGSEA. The CDR3 coding sequence is TGCAGCGTTGGTGCTCGTTACTCGAACACTGAAGCTTTCTTT. Translation gives CSVGARYSNTEAFF.